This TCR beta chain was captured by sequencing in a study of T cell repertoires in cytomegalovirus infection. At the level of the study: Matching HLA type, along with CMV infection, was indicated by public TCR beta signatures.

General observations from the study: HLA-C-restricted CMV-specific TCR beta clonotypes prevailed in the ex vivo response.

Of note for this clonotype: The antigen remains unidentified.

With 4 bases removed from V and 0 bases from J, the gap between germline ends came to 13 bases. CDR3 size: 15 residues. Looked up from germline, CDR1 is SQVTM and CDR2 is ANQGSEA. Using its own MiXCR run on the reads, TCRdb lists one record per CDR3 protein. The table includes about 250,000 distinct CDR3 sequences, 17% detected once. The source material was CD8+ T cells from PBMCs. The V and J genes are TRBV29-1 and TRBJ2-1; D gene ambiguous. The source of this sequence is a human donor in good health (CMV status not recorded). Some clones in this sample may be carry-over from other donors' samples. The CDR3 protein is CSVVAGWSSYNEQFF. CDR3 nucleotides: TGCAGCGTTGTGGCAGGATGGAGCTCCTACAATGAGCAGTTCTTC.